The 22 T cell receptor beta chains below were found in one sample sequenced in a study of regulatory T cells in long-lasting Graves disease (TCRdb year 2021). Libraries were constructed by multiplex PCR. These reads were obtained on an Illumina HiSeq 4000. To build TCR beta libraries, CDR3 regions were amplified by Arm-PCR using iRepertoire HTBI primers. TCRdb trimmed the raw reads at Q25, called clones with MiXCR and kept productive beta chains. Rows are combined by CDR3 protein, so each entry shows the most common genes and DNA. In all, the sample holds approximately 360,000 distinct CDR3 sequences, and roughly 24% of those were seen once. Roughly a quarter of the sample goes to the ten largest clones. Reading the label with the study, this specimen's time point is: persistent/refractory GD, antithyroid drugs over 5 years with positive TRAb. For both TCR sequencing and RNA sequencing, RNA was extracted from PBMCs using TRIzol.

Material: peripheral blood mononuclear cells (PBMCs), obtained when the disease was refractory, from a patient treated with antithyroid drugs. These receptors came from a woman between 40 and 50 years old with Graves disease. Donor details come from another sample of the same person, matched by shared clones.

Worth noting for this clonotype: Being one base from a much bigger clone, this may be a read error. DNA for the CDR3: TGTGCCGGCAGTTATCTGAGTTCACCCCTCCACTTT. Translating gives CAGSYLSSPLHF. The chain couples TRBV28 to TRBJ1-6; D gene ambiguous. This CDR3 has 12 residues. In germline, CDR1 is MDHEN, CDR2 SYDVKM.

A few counts support this clonotype. J is TRBJ2-5 and V is TRBV11-3; 8 positions match TRBD1. Germline-derived CDR1 and CDR2 are SGHNT and YENEEA. The junction had 8 bases not matched to a gene; V was cut back by 8 bases and J by 0 bases. This CDR3 is built from 15 residues. The CDR3 region has the DNA TGTGCCAGCCCCACGGACAGGGACCACCAAGAGACCCAGTACTTC. Translated: CASPTDRDHQETQYF.

On this clonotype: With a much larger clone just one base away, this may be a read error. The chain couples TRBV2 to TRBJ1-1, with unresolved D. The CDR3 has 19 residues. Trimming shortened V by 11 bases and J by 0 bases, and 31 bases separated the two germline ends. Per germline, CDR1 SNHLY and CDR2 FYNNEI. CDR3 in DNA: TGTGCCGGCGAGGTCCTAGTCCCCCCCCGTGCTCAATTGAACACTGAAGCTTTCTTT. Encoded protein: CAGEVLVPPRAQLNTEAFF.

The chain joins TRBV19 to TRBJ2-3, with D perhaps matching TRBD1 or TRBD2 (6 bases each). The V and J ends lost 7 bases and 6 bases respectively, with 17 bases between them. Germline lookup yields CDR1 LNHDA and CDR2 SQIVND (reference sequence). This CDR3 spans 14 amino acids. CDR3 in amino acids: CASTQTGGFDTQYF. The DNA for the CDR3 is TGTGCCAGTACCCAGACAGGAGGGTTTGATACGCAGTATTTT.

The gene calls are TRBV9 and TRBJ2-2; D not resolved. Germline assignment: CDR1 SGDLS and CDR2 YYNGEE. Trimming removed 0 bases at V and 6 bases at J, with 12 bases between. The CDR3 is made up of 15 amino acids. Here the CDR3 DNA reads TGTGCCAGCAGCGTAGACGGAAGCCCCGCCGGGGAGCTGTTTTTT. Its translation: CASSVDGSPAGELFF.

This clonotype was counted a few times. The genes are TRBV10-3 and TRBJ1-3, with D unclear. CDR1 is ENHRY, CDR2 SYGVKD, per germline. The CDR3 is 13 amino acids. V dropped 3 bases and J dropped 2 bases, with 5 bases sitting between them. CDR3 bases: TGTGCCATCAGTGAAGGACCTGGAAACACCATATATTTT. Protein sequence: CAISEGPGNTIYF.

The chain couples TRBV9 to TRBJ2-2; 8 nucleotides line up with TRBD2. Germline V gives CDR1 SGDLS, CDR2 YYNGEE. There are 15 residues in the CDR3. J was trimmed by 1 base and V by 3 bases; bases with no gene match: 2. The CDR3 spells CASSGSGRNTGELFF. The CDR3 DNA reads TGTGCCAGCAGCGGAAGCGGGAGGAACACCGGGGAGCTGTTTTTT.

CDR3 region: CASSPGGPQGPEQYF. The CDR3 DNA sequence: TGTGCCAGCAGCCCGGGGGGCCCACAGGGTCCAGAACAGTACTTC. The chain couples TRBV7-6 to TRBJ2-7, with D tentatively TRBD2 (7 bases). CDR3 length: 15 residues. Germline V gene lookup returns CDR1 SGHVS and CDR2 FNYEAQ. V lost 5 bases to trimming and J lost 10 bases, with 24 bases between them. Complete variable domain (other parts from reference TRBV7-6 and TRBJ2-7): GAGVSQSPRYKVTKRGQDVALRCDPISGHVSLYWYRQALGQGPEFLTYFNYEAQQDKSGLPNDRFSAERPEGSISTLTIQRTEQRDSAMYRCASSPGGPQGPEQYFGPGTRLTVT.

This clonotype was picked up many times. V and J are TRBV6-5 and TRBJ1-1; D remains unclear. V was pared by 1 base and J by 11 bases, with 8 bases between. The CDR3 length is 11 residues. In germline, CDR1 is MNHEY, CDR2 SVGAGI. CDR3 residues: CASSYFPRAFF. The CDR3 region has the DNA TGTGCCAGCAGTTACTTTCCTAGGGCTTTCTTT.

This clonotype was observed at least ten times. This chain joins TRBV28 and TRBJ1-5; D is possibly TRBD1 (5 bases). CDR1 and CDR2 from the germline V gene are MDHEN and SYDVKM. The V end was cut by 6 bases, the J end by 8 bases, with 17 bases between. CDR3 length: 14 amino acids. CDR3: CASSTLGTSKPQHF. Written as DNA, the CDR3 is TGTGCCAGCAGCACCCTAGGGACCAGTAAGCCCCAGCATTTT.

This clonotype was seen once. This sequence may be a read error, since a much larger clone differs from it by one base. This chain joins TRBV6-2 or TRBV6-3 and TRBJ1-1, with D possibly matching TRBD1 (5 bases). CDR1 and CDR2 from the germline V gene are MNHEY and SVGEGT. This CDR3 has 14 amino acids. V gave up 4 bases and J gave up 0 bases, with 9 bases separating them. The CDR3 reads CASSWGDLNTEAFF. CDR3 nucleotides: TGTGCCAGCAGTTGGGGGGACCTGAACACTGAAGCTTTCTTT.

The V gene is TRBV28, the J gene TRBJ1-2; 10 nucleotides match TRBD1. The V gene's germline CDR1 is MDHEN and CDR2 SYDVKM. This CDR3 comprises 16 residues. Trimming took 5 bases from V and 5 from J; bases not matched to a gene: 11. CDR3 residues: CASSPSFGQGVYGYTF. CDR3 coding DNA: TGTGCCAGCAGTCCCTCCTTTGGACAGGGGGTGTATGGCTACACCTTC.

This clonotype appeared many times. The V gene is TRBV3-1, the J gene TRBJ2-5, with TRBD2 identical over 8 bases. This CDR3 spans 15 amino acids. Germline loops: CDR1 LGHDT, CDR2 YNNKEL (reference sequence). Trimming took 7 bases from V and 0 from J; bases not matched to a gene: 7. CDR3 nucleotide sequence: TGTGCCAGCACCCGACTAGCGACCTACCAAGAGACCCAGTACTTC. Translating it yields CASTRLATYQETQYF.

This clonotype occurred many times. This rearrangement joins TRBV6-9 to TRBJ2-7; D possibly corresponds to TRBD2 (5 bases). The ends were cut back, 4 bases at V and 4 bases at J, with 17 bases in the middle. The CDR3 is 15 residues long. Germline lookup yields CDR1 MNHGY and CDR2 SVAAGI. The CDR3 nucleotides read TGTGCCAGCAGTTTTGCTAGCTCGAACGGGTACGAGCAGTACTTC. Amino acid sequence: CASSFASSNGYEQYF.

This rearrangement joins TRBV20-1 to TRBJ2-1, with TRBD2 matching over 14 bases. This CDR3 spans 14 amino acids. Germline V gene sequence: CDR1 DFQATT, CDR2 SNEGSKA (reference sequence). Trimming took 5 bases from V and 8 from J; bases not matched to a gene: 5. CDR3 nucleotides: TGCAGTGCTCGGAGACTAGCGGGAGGGCATGAGCAGTTCTTC. It translates to CSARRLAGGHEQFF.

This clonotype turned up a few times. The J gene is TRBJ1-1, the V gene TRBV20-1, with D possibly matching TRBD1 (6 bases). V shed 6 bases and J shed 4 bases, with 12 bases lying between them. The CDR3 covers 12 residues. CDR1 and CDR2 (germline): DFQATT, SNEGSKA (reference sequence). DNA of the CDR3: TGCAGTGCCAGGCCCAGGGGCACTGAAGCTTTCTTT. Translating it yields CSARPRGTEAFF.

In its sample, this clonotype was seen a few times. This chain uses TRBV18 with TRBJ2-5; D is unresolved. The germline CDR1 and CDR2 sequences are KGHSH and LQKENI. This CDR3 is built from 14 residues. Trimming cost V 3 bases and J 4 bases, with 12 bases left between them. The CDR3 DNA follows: TGTGCCAGCTCACCCCCGGTGGTCCCAGAGACCCAGTACTTC. Translated: CASSPPVVPETQYF.

This clonotype was observed a single time. The chain is built from TRBV6-5 and TRBJ1-6; D not certain. CDR3 length equals 14 residues. Germline assignment: CDR1 MNHEY and CDR2 SVGAGI. The germline V and J ends were trimmed by 8 bases and 9 bases, with 17 bases remaining between them. The DNA for the CDR3 is TGTGCCAGCCGTTTCGAGCTTAAGGCTTCACCCCTCCACTTT. It is translated as CASRFELKASPLHF.

This clonotype has at least ten counts. This rearrangement joins TRBV11-2 to TRBJ2-7, with D tentatively TRBD2 (5 bases). CDR1 SGHAT and CDR2 FQNNGV come from the germline V gene. This CDR3 is 12 amino acids long. V was shortened by 6 bases and J by 3 bases, with 9 bases between the two germline ends. The DNA for the CDR3 is TGTGCCAGCAGTTTTGGAGGCTACGAGCAGTACTTC. This sequence encodes CASSFGGYEQYF.

This chain joins TRBV6-2 or TRBV6-3 and TRBJ2-1, with D unresolved. Trimming removed 6 bases from V and 5 bases from J, with 11 bases in between. Germline V gene data show CDR1 as MNHEY and CDR2 as SVGEGT. This CDR3 has 13 amino acids. The CDR3 reads CASRRTLDNEQFF. The CDR3 DNA follows: TGTGCCAGCAGGCGCACCCTCGACAATGAGCAGTTCTTC.

This clonotype was seen ten or more times. This chain uses TRBV28 with TRBJ1-4, with D possibly being TRBD1 (6 bases). Deletions cut 2 bases from V and 6 bases from J, with 10 bases between. The CDR3 contains 14 residues. Per germline, CDR1 MDHEN and CDR2 SYDVKM. The CDR3 DNA follows: TGTGCCAGCAGTTTAGGGGGGGCCGATGAAAAACTGTTTTTT. This gives the protein CASSLGGADEKLFF. The full variable domain, rest sourced from reference TRBV28 and TRBJ1-4, is DVKVTQSSRYLVKRTGEKVFLECVQDMDHENMFWYRQDPGLGLRLIYFSYDVKMKEKGDIPEGYSVSREKKERFSLILESASTNQTSMYLCASSLGGADEKLFFGSGTQLSVL.

A remark on this clonotype: This may be a read error: a much more frequent sequence differs by one nucleotide. The chain links TRBV30 to TRBJ2-4; tentatively, D is TRBD2 (7 bases). The V and J ends lost 7 bases and 16 bases respectively, with 20 bases between them. Germline V gene data show CDR1 as GTSNPN and CDR2 as SVGIG (reference sequence). The CDR3 runs to 11 residues. The CDR3 is CAYLAGASVYF. CDR3 DNA sequence: TGTGCCTACCTGGCGGGGGCCTCCGTCTACTTC.